Listed here are 12 T cell receptor beta chains from one sample, sequenced in a study of blood T cell repertoires in COVID-19. TCRdb keeps only in-frame clones here, not all; method: immunoSEQ multiplex PCR. The sample records approximately 200,000 clones, about 85% being singletons. Sequencing used PBMCs or T cells enriched from blood (not recorded which). The receptors originated from a man between 25 and 39 years old who had recovered from COVID-19.

The chain combines TRBV19 with TRBJ1-5, with 9 bases matching TRBD1. The CDR3 is made up of 15 amino acids. CDR1 is LNHDA, CDR2 SQIVND, per germline (reference sequence). Losses at the gene ends were 6 bases for V and 7 bases for J; bases not matched to a gene: 10. The CDR3 DNA follows: TGTGCCAGTAGCTTACGGGACAGGGTAGAGCAGCCCCAGCATTTT. Translation: CASSLRDRVEQPQHF.

V usage is TRBV21-1 and J usage is TRBJ1-2; the table gives TRBD1 as D, unverified against the DNA. TRBV21-1 is labeled a pseudogene. The CDR3 runs 15 residues. The CDR3 region is CASSLSRGQGDGYTF. CDR3 bases: TGTGCCAGCAGCTTAAGCCGCGGACAGGGGGATGGCTACACCTTC.

This clone was detected many times. The rearrangement uses TRBV19 and TRBJ2-1, with 8 bases fitting TRBD2. V lost 4 bases and J lost 6; bases outside the gene matches: 14. Germline CDR1 reads LNHDA; CDR2 reads SQIVND (reference sequence). The length of the CDR3 is 17 residues. As DNA, the CDR3 is TGTGCCAGTAGTAATGTCGGGAGGGCCGGTAGAGTCAATGAGCAGTTCTTC. It encodes CASSNVGRAGRVNEQFF. The full variable domain, completed using reference TRBV19 and TRBJ2-1, is DGGITQSPKYLFRKEGQNVTLSCEQNLNHDAMYWYRQDPGQGLRLIYYSQIVNDFQKGDIAEGYSVSREKKESFPLTVTSAQKNPTAFYLCASSNVGRAGRVNEQFFGPGTRLTVL.

The chain employs TRBV7-9 and TRBJ1-2; D gene unclear. The CDR3 sequence is 14 residues long. Between the trimmed V and J ends, which lost 5 bases and 4 bases, there was a span of 14 bases. Germline CDR1 and CDR2: SEHNR and FQNEAQ (reference sequence). Here the CDR3 DNA reads TGTGCCAGCAGCGGTAGAGGGCCTGCCTATGGCTACACCTTC. Its protein is CASSGRGPAYGYTF.

The V and J genes are TRBV7-8 and TRBJ1-6; the match to TRBD1 covers 10 bases. The V segment lost 4 bases and the J segment 0 bases; nucleotides outside the gene matches: 12. Germline values: CDR1 SGHVS, CDR2 FQNEAQ. This CDR3 has 20 amino acids. CDR3 in DNA: TGTGCCAGCAGCTCGACAGGGGGCTATTCATTCCTCTCCTATAATTCACCCCTCCACTTT. It yields the protein CASSSTGGYSFLSYNSPLHF.

The rearrangement joins TRBV6-5 to TRBJ2-7; the match to TRBD2 covers 11 bases. The CDR3 runs to 14 residues. Germline V CDR1 and CDR2: MNHEY, SVGAGI. V gave up 7 bases and J gave up 1 base; unmatched junction bases: 3. Here the CDR3 reads CASTGTSGSYEQYF. The CDR3 DNA reads as TGTGCCAGCACGGGGACTAGCGGTTCCTACGAGCAGTACTTC.

The chain has TRBV7-9 and TRBJ2-7; a possible D gene is TRBD1 (5 bases). The V and J ends lost 0 bases and 3 bases respectively, with 9 bases between them. Germline V gene lookup returns CDR1 SEHNR and CDR2 FQNEAQ (reference sequence). The CDR3 is 14 amino acids. In DNA form, the CDR3 reads TGTGCCAGCAGCTTAGCGCTAGGGGTCTACGAGCAGTACTTC. Its translation: CASSLALGVYEQYF.

The chain has TRBV3-1 (or the pseudogene TRBV3-2) and TRBJ1-5, with D possibly matching TRBD1 (5 bases). This CDR3 comprises 15 residues. Trimming left V 0 bases short and J 6 bases short, with 12 bases between. Looked up from germline, CDR1 is LGHDT and CDR2 is YNNKEL (reference sequence). The CDR3 DNA sequence: TGTGCCAGCAGCCAAGAGGGGGGAAGCGGTCAGCCCCAGCATTTT. This gives the protein CASSQEGGSGQPQHF.

This chain joins TRBV20-1 and TRBJ1-1, with 8 bases lining up with TRBD1. CDR1 and CDR2 from the germline V gene are DFQATT and SNEGSKA (reference sequence). V trimming: 3 bases; J trimming: 7 bases; junction bases outside the gene matches: 13. There are 15 residues in the CDR3. Here the CDR3 DNA reads TGCAGTGCTAGTGGACAGGGCTACGATAAGAATGAAGCTTTCTTT. As protein: CSASGQGYDKNEAFF.

The chain links TRBV11-2 to TRBJ2-7, with TRBD1 matching over 10 bases. V trimming: 3 bases; J trimming: 1 base; junction bases outside the gene matches: 0. The CDR3 sequence is 14 residues long. Germline assignment: CDR1 SGHAT and CDR2 FQNNGV. CDR3 sequence reads: CASSLDRGSYEQYF. The CDR3 DNA follows: TGTGCCAGCAGCTTGGACAGGGGGTCCTACGAGCAGTACTTC.

This sequence joins TRBV5-1 and TRBJ1-1; 8 positions agree with TRBD1. CDR1 is SGHRS and CDR2 is YFSETQ in the germline V gene. Trimming removed 4 bases from V and 11 bases from J; junction bases left unmatched: 13. The CDR3 is made up of 14 amino acids. This CDR3 is CASSTGLSTGDAFF. The CDR3 nucleotides read TGCGCCAGCAGCACAGGATTATCGACAGGGGACGCTTTCTTT.

This clone was seen just once. V and J are TRBV19 and TRBJ2-5; D might be TRBD1 (5 bases). V lost 3 bases and J lost 5, with 10 bases in between. Germline-derived CDR1 and CDR2 are LNHDA and SQIVND (reference sequence). This CDR3 contains 13 residues. CDR3 region: CASSIWGRETQYF. CDR3 DNA: TGTGCCAGTAGTATTTGGGGCCGCGAGACCCAGTACTTC. Supplemented by reference TRBV19 and TRBJ2-5, the full variable domain reads DGGITQSPKYLFRKEGQNVTLSCEQNLNHDAMYWYRQDPGQGLRLIYYSQIVNDFQKGDIAEGYSVSREKKESFPLTVTSAQKNPTAFYLCASSIWGRETQYFGPGTRLLVL.